This TCR beta chain was captured by sequencing in a study of CD8+ T cells in alopecia areata. About the study: Treated patients were given oral tofacitinib, which was dosed at 5 to 10 mg twice daily. Study findings and constraints: Clonality exceeded that of normal scalp in lesional scalp, most notably in alopecia totalis/universalis.

This clone was detected a few times. Its antigen remains unknown. This CDR3 spans 12 amino acids. The V and J ends lost 2 bases and 5 bases respectively, with 7 bases between them. CDR1 is GTSNPN and CDR2 is SVGIG in the germline V gene (reference sequence). Extraction and reverse transcription of RNA yielded cDNA as the sequencing template. Assay used: immunoSEQ multiplex PCR; TCRdb lists only in-frame clones, some missing. The sample has approximately 150,000 clones; approximately 50% are singletons. The TCR sequence derives from a human donor with alopecia areata. Sample: CD4+ T cells sorted from blood. The V gene is TRBV30, the J gene TRBJ1-5; D call uncertain. The DNA of the CDR3 is TGTGCCTGGAGTTTGGTGGATCAGCCCCAGCATTTT. Encoded protein: CAWSLVDQPQHF.